A single sample gave rise to the 22 T cell receptor delta chains below, sequenced in a study of gamma-delta T cells after stem cell transplantation. TCRdb re-analyzed the RT-PCR reads via CATT. Of around 570 delta-chain clones listed, approximately 44% are singletons. Specimen: gamma-delta T cells. Receptors were obtained from a human donor. It is not recorded whose cells these are; they may come from a transplant donor.

A note on this clone: A clone one base away is much larger, so this may be a read error. The chain combines TRDV1 with TRDJ1; TRDD2 matches at 7 bases. CDR1 is TSWWSYY, CDR2 QGS, per germline. Trimming cost V 5 bases and J 2 bases; bases outside gene matches: 20. This CDR3 contains 19 residues. The CDR3 protein is CALGPSFLLCGASTDKLIF. The CDR3 DNA reads as TGTGCTCTTGGGCCATCCTTCCTTCTCTGTGGGGCCTCGACCGATAAACTCATCTTT.

By share, this clone ranks as large. It is likely a read error: a sequence one base away is far more abundant. The chain links TRDV3 to TRDJ1; no definite D call. Trimming took off 2 bases at V and 6 bases at J, with 22 bases between the two ends. Germline loops: CDR1 TVYSNPD, CDR2 GDNSRS (reference sequence). The CDR3 has 15 amino acids. The CDR3, as DNA: TGTGCCTTTGAGACCCCTATATCCCACGCCTATAAACTCATCTTT. It specifies CAFETPISHAYKLIF.

Notes on this clone: At one boundary the junction diverges from the germline segment, which might be a read error. The chain combines TRDV1 with TRDJ1; D possibly matches TRDD2 or TRDD3 (5 bases each). This CDR3 is 20 amino acids long. Germline lookup yields CDR1 TSWWSYY and CDR2 QGS. The CDR3 DNA reads as TGTGCTCTTGGGGAAGGGGCTGACTACGGAGATACTCCCTACACCGATAAACCCATCTTT. Its protein is CALGEGADYGDTPYTDKPIF.

In this sample, this clone is large. Within the sample, other DNA sequences also encode this same CDR3. V gene TRDV1 combines with J gene TRDJ1; D may be TRDD3 (6 bases). The germline V and J ends were trimmed by 8 bases and 0 bases, with 31 bases remaining between them. Germline V gene sequence: CDR1 TSWWSYY, CDR2 QGS. The CDR3 is 20 amino acids. Here the CDR3 DNA reads TGTGCTCTTACATTAGCCCCTGTCGAGACCTGGGGCCCCTACACCGATAAACTCATCTTT. Amino acids: CALTLAPVETWGPYTDKLIF.

This clone appeared a few times. V is TRDV2 and J is TRDJ1; TRDD3 matches at 12 bases. This CDR3 is built from 18 residues. V was pared by 0 bases and J by 2 bases, with 9 bases of the junction left unmatched. Germline V gene sequence: CDR1 GEAIGNYY, CDR2 EKD. The CDR3 protein is CACDTVQLGDTGTDKLIF. CDR3 bases: TGTGCCTGTGACACCGTTCAACTGGGGGATACTGGGACCGATAAACTCATCTTT.

With regard to this clone: This sequence may be a read error, since a much larger clone differs from it by one base. The genes are TRDV1 and TRDJ1; 8 bases match TRDD3. Germline trimming cut 0 bases from V and 0 bases from J; bases unmatched to any gene: 18. The CDR3 sequence is 21 residues long. CDR1 and CDR2 (germline): TSWWSYY, QGS. CDR3 sequence (DNA): TGTGCTCTTGGGGAACTAGTCCTCAGCTGGGGGACAAAGCTGTACACCGATAAACTCATCTTT. This encodes CALGELVLSWGTKLYTDKLIF.

For this clone: One base separates it from a far larger clone, so it is likely a read error. The chain carries TRDV3 and TRDJ1; no clear D. Germline V gene sequence: CDR1 TVYSNPD, CDR2 GDNSRS (reference sequence). This CDR3 comprises 16 residues. In DNA form, the CDR3 reads TGTGCCGCAAAAAGGTCCCCTGCCATGGGCCACGATAAACCCATCTTT. Its protein is CAAKRSPAMGHDKPIF.

As to this clone: At one boundary the junction diverges from the germline segment, which might be a read error. The chain carries TRDV2 and TRDJ3, with 13 bases lining up with TRDD3. This CDR3 spans 22 amino acids. CDR1 GEAIGNYY and CDR2 EKD come from the germline V gene. CDR3 loop: CACDNLLGDTHYRSWDTRQTFF. In DNA form, the CDR3 reads TGTGCCTGTGACAACTTACTGGGGGATACGCACTATAGATCCTGGGACACCCGACAGACGTTTTTC.

Here the CDR3 reads CACDTVGFTDKLIF. Here the CDR3 DNA reads TGTGCCTGTGACACCGTTGGGTTCACCGATAAACTCATCTTT. The chain links TRDV2 to TRDJ1; D is uncertain. This CDR3 has 14 amino acids. Trimming took off 0 bases at V and 1 base at J, with 8 bases between the two ends. Germline loops: CDR1 GEAIGNYY, CDR2 EKD.

On this clone itself: The same CDR3 also results from other DNA sequences found in this sample. This rearrangement joins TRDV1 to TRDJ4; 11 bases agree with TRDD3. J gave up 0 bases and V 3 bases, and 27 bases lay outside the gene matches. Germline V gene sequence: CDR1 TSWWSYY, CDR2 QGS. The length of the CDR3 is 23 residues. CDR3 in DNA: TGTGCTCTTGGGGACTCCATCAACTTCGTTCTCTGGGGGATACTGTCTTCGGCCAGACCCCTGATCTTT. This sequence encodes CALGDSINFVLWGILSSARPLIF.

As for this clone: With a far larger clone one base away, a read error is the likely cause. Additional DNA sequences in this sample encode the identical CDR3. The genes are TRDV2 and TRDJ3; 9 bases agree with TRDD3. Germline loops: CDR1 GEAIGNYY, CDR2 EKD. The CDR3 loop spans 17 amino acids. Unmatched junction bases numbered 6, after V lost 7 bases and J lost 0 bases. CDR3 nucleotide sequence: TGTGCCTGCCTACTGGGGGAAAGCTCCTGGGACACCCGACAGATGTTTTTC. It yields the protein CACLLGESSWDTRQMFF.

For this clone: A much larger clone lies a single base off, so this may be a read error. This sample also contains other DNA sequences that code for the same CDR3. The chain has TRDV1 and TRDJ1; TRDD3 is a possible D gene (6 bases). CDR3 length: 20 residues. With 8 bases removed from V and 0 bases from J, the gap between germline ends came to 31 bases. Germline V gives CDR1 TSWWSYY, CDR2 QGS. The CDR3 loop reads CALTLAPVETWGPYTDKLIF. In nucleotides, the CDR3 is TGTGCTCTTACATTGGCCCCTGTCGAGACCTGGGGCCCCTACACCGATAAACTCATCTTT.

A single count supports this clone. It may be a read error: a sequence one base away is much more abundant. V usage is TRDV1 and J usage is TRDJ1; D is possibly TRDD2 or TRDD3 (7 bases each). The CDR3 loop spans 19 amino acids. The V gene lost 5 bases and the J gene lost 4 bases, with 29 bases spanning the gap. Germline CDR1 is TSWWSYY and CDR2 is QGS. The CDR3 sequence is CALGPSFLLWGASIDKLIF. The CDR3 nucleotides read TGTGCTCTTGGGCCATCCTTCCTTCTCTGGGGGGCCTCGATCGATAAACTCATCTTT.

By proportion, this clone is large. J is TRDJ1 and V is TRDV2, with 13 nucleotides matching TRDD3. CDR3 length equals 19 residues. V was clipped by 1 base and J by 0 bases; unmatched bases: 10. The germline gives CDR1 GEAIGNYY, CDR2 EKD. The CDR3: CACDTGTGGYVRYTDKLIF. The CDR3 nucleotides read TGTGCCTGTGACACAGGAACTGGGGGATACGTAAGGTACACCGATAAACTCATCTTT.

This clone was counted only a few times. A far larger clone lies a single base away; this is likely a read error. The genes are TRDV3 and TRDJ1, with D hard to call. The ends were cut back, 2 bases at V and 6 bases at J, with 22 bases in the middle. Germline V lookup: CDR1 TVYSNPD, CDR2 GDNSRS (reference sequence). CDR3 length: 15 residues. CDR3 sequence reads: CAFETPISHANKLIF. In DNA, the CDR3 is TGTGCCTTTGAGACCCCTATATCCCACGCCAATAAACTCATCTTT. The full variable domain, with the rest looked up from reference TRDV3 and TRDJ1, is CDKVTQSSPDQTVASGSEVVLLCTYDTVYSNPDLFWYRIRPDYSFQFVFYGDNSRSEGADFTQGRFSVKHILTQKAFHLVISPVRTEDSATYYCAFETPISHANKLIFGKGTRVTVEP.

The V gene is TRDV1, the J gene TRDJ1; 8 positions match TRDD3. Germline V gene data show CDR1 as TSWWSYY and CDR2 as QGS. The V and J ends lost 2 bases and 0 bases, in that order; junction bases with no gene match: 17. This CDR3 is 20 amino acids long. The CDR3 region is CALGEGADYGDTPYTDKLIF. The CDR3 DNA reads TGTGCTCTTGGGGAAGGGGCTGACTACGGGGATACTCCCTACACCGATAAACTCATCTTT.

J is TRDJ1 and V is TRDV3; 8 bases match TRDD3. After removal of 5 bases from V and 2 bases from J, the junction contained 19 bases not matched to a gene. Germline values: CDR1 TVYSNPD, CDR2 GDNSRS (reference sequence). The CDR3 totals 17 residues. The DNA for the CDR3 is TGTGCCGCATTTTTCCGCGGGTGGGGGATGTTAACCGATAAACTCATCTTT. Translated: CAAFFRGWGMLTDKLIF.

A note on this clone: A much larger clone differs by one base, so this may be a read error. This chain connects TRDV3 to TRDJ2, with 12 nucleotides matching TRDD3. This CDR3 comprises 20 residues. CDR1 and CDR2 (germline): TVYSNPD, GDNSRS (reference sequence). The CDR3 is CAFGGLGYWGILALTAQPFF. CDR3 coding DNA: TGTGCCTTTGGGGGTTTAGGTTACTGGGGGATACTAGCTTTGACAGCACAACCCTTCTTT.

J is TRDJ1 and V is TRDV2, with a possible D match to TRDD3 (5 bases). V was cut by 0 bases and J by 11 bases, with 24 bases left in between. The CDR3 extends over 16 amino acids. Germline V gene data show CDR1 as GEAIGNYY and CDR2 as EKD. In DNA, the CDR3 is TGTGCCTGTGACACCGTGGTTCCGGGGGTAGAGAGGACGCTCATCTTT. This sequence encodes CACDTVVPGVERTLIF.

By frequency in the sample, this clone is hyperexpanded. Other nucleotide sequences in the sample specify the same CDR3. The J gene is TRDJ1, the V gene TRDV3, with no clear D. This CDR3 region has 15 residues. V was clipped by 2 bases and J by 3 bases, with 19 bases between them. Germline V CDR1 and CDR2: TVYSNPD, GDNSRS (reference sequence). This CDR3 is CAFETPISHADKLIF. CDR3 nucleotide sequence: TGTGCCTTTGAGACCCCTATATCCCACGCCGATAAACTCATCTTT.

The rearrangement links TRDV1 to TRDJ2, with TRDD3 matching 7 bases. V lost 3 bases and J lost 2; bases outside the gene matches: 18. The length of the CDR3 is 20 residues. CDR1 and CDR2 from the germline V gene are TSWWSYY and QGS. CDR3 sequence: CALGDLDWGTLRILTAQLFF. The CDR3 DNA reads as TGTGCTCTTGGGGACCTGGACTGGGGAACACTTAGGATCTTGACAGCACAACTCTTCTTT.

This clone appeared a few times. The rearrangement uses TRDV1 and TRDJ1, with 9 bases matching TRDD3. The germline V gene encodes CDR1 TSWWSYY and CDR2 QGS. The CDR3 runs to 23 residues. The trim removed 3 bases at V and 0 bases at J, leaving 26 bases unmatched. In DNA, the CDR3 is TGTGCTCTTGGGGACTACCCCTGGCCCGGGTCTTCACTGGGGGACACTTACACCGATAAACTCATCTTT. Protein: CALGDYPWPGSSLGDTYTDKLIF.